Presented here are 5 T cell receptor beta chains from one specimen sequenced in a study of blood T cells in healthy people across ages. Next came a second PCR, run for about 7 to 12 cycles, which used a sample-barcoded 5' primer along with a J-beta primer mix. MiXCR, applied by TCRdb to the 5' RACE reads, yields one record per CDR3 protein. Of about 1.4 million distinct CDR3 sequences in the sample, 55% to 75% were seen once. What was sequenced was blood. The receptors shown here come from a man aged 18 to 29 in good health.

The J gene is TRBJ2-7, the V gene TRBV5-1; weak D call: TRBD1 (6 bases). V shed 0 bases and J shed 6 bases, with 13 bases lying between them. CDR1 and CDR2 from the germline V gene are SGHRS and YFSETQ. The CDR3 has 14 residues. This CDR3 is CASSLVGQRIEQYF. CDR3 DNA sequence: TGCGCCAGCAGCTTGGTAGGACAGCGTATCGAGCAGTACTTC. Together with reference TRBV5-1 and TRBJ2-7, the CDR3 gives the full variable domain: KAGVTQTPRYLIKTRGQQVTLSCSPISGHRSVSWYQQTPGQGLQFLFEYFSETQRNKGNFPGRFSGRQFSNSRSEMNVSTLELGDSALYLCASSLVGQRIEQYFGPGTRLTVT.

This clonotype was observed a handful of times. The V call is TRBV29-1, the J call TRBJ1-1, with a weak D call TRBD1 (6 bases). Trimming stripped 4 bases from V and 8 bases from J, with 11 bases between. The germline V gene encodes CDR1 SQVTM and CDR2 ANQGSEA. There are 11 residues in the CDR3. As DNA, the CDR3 is TGCAGCGTTGCTCGAGGGGGGGAAGCTTTCTTT. Residues: CSVARGGEAFF.

The chain is built from TRBV15 and TRBJ2-5; the match to TRBD1 covers 8 bases. The CDR3 totals 14 residues. V lost 0 bases to trimming and J lost 13 bases; unmatched junction nucleotides: 10. The germline CDR1 and CDR2 sequences are LNHNV and YYDKDF (reference sequence). The DNA for the CDR3 is TGTGCCACCAGCAGAGAAGACAGGGGATTGGAGCCGTACTTC. Its translation: CATSREDRGLEPYF.

This chain uses TRBV9 with TRBJ2-5, with D possibly TRBD1 on 5 matching bases. Germline CDR1 reads SGDLS; CDR2 reads YYNGEE. The CDR3 is 15 residues long. V was shortened by 2 bases and J by 0 bases, with 11 bases between the two germline ends. The CDR3 sequence: CASSVSWGYQETQYF. The CDR3 nucleotides are TGTGCCAGCAGCGTCAGCTGGGGCTACCAAGAGACCCAGTACTTC.

This clonotype came up a few times. The chain has TRBV4-3 and TRBJ2-1, with D uncertain. The V end lost 4 bases, the J end lost 7 bases, and 14 bases lay between the germline ends. This CDR3 has 14 amino acids. Germline CDR1 is LGHNA and CDR2 is YSLEER. For the CDR3, the DNA is TGCGCCAGCAGCCTCGGGTCCTTTAGTAATGAGCAGTTCTTC. This codes for CASSLGSFSNEQFF.